These T cell receptor beta chains were read from a single sample in a study of beta chain features in type 1 diabetes. TCRdb's copy holds only in-frame clones and misses some; the assay was immunoSEQ multiplex PCR. The sample yields nearly 350,000 clones, over 7% seen once. The sample consisted of central memory CD4+ T cells from blood. These receptors all come from a young man with type 1 diabetes. CDR3s include the opening cysteine and the closing phenylalanine or tryptophan. D genes are given only for firm matches. Clone size is stated in some rows and not others, as once, few, many or a class when expanded.

j_call clone_size v_call d_call cdr3_aa cdr3_nt
TRBJ2-1 - TRBV5-5 TRBD1 CASSLISGQGSHEQFF TGTGCCAGCAGCTTGATCTCGGGACAGGGCAGCCATGAGCAGTTCTTC
TRBJ2-1 - TRBV6-4 TRBD2 CASSDVASGGFKQFF TGTGCCAGCAGTGACGTGGCTAGCGGGGGGTTCAAGCAGTTCTTC
TRBJ1-2 - TRBV11-2 - CASKQTGYGYTF TGTGCCAGCAAGCAGACTGGGTATGGCTACACCTTC
TRBJ2-5 - TRBV4-1 - CASSQDILRGAQETQYF TGCGCCAGCAGCCAAGATATTTTGCGGGGAGCGCAAGAGACCCAGTACTTC
TRBJ1-1 few TRBV7-9 TRBD1 CASSLGTANTEAFF TGTGCCAGCAGCCTCGGGACAGCGAACACTGAAGCTTTCTTT
TRBJ2-3 few TRBV2 - CASTSRQSSDTQYF TGTGCCAGCACCTCCAGACAATCCTCGGATACGCAGTATTTT
TRBJ2-3 - TRBV7-2 - CASSLGGRTSTDTQYF TGTGCCAGCAGCTTAGGCGGGCGGACAAGCACAGATACGCAGTATTTT
TRBJ2-5 - TRBV7-2 - CASSLLGQGTQYF TGTGCCAGCAGCTTATTAGGCCAAGGGACCCAGTACTTC
TRBJ2-3 - TRBV9 - CASSVAGEGFTDTQYF TGTGCCAGCAGCGTAGCAGGGGAAGGGTTCACAGATACGCAGTATTTT
TRBJ2-7 - TRBV27 TRBD1 CASSPGTGGEQYF TGTGCCAGCAGTCCCGGGACAGGGGGCGAGCAGTACTTC
TRBJ2-3 - TRBV4-3 TRBD2 CASRLAGGPASTDTQYF TGCGCCAGCCGACTAGCGGGGGGGCCCGCTAGCACAGATACGCAGTATTTT
TRBJ2-5 - TRBV4-1 - CASSQDSAASVSQYF TGCGCCAGCAGCCAAGATTCGGCGGCTAGTGTTTCCCAGTACTTC
TRBJ1-1 many TRBV1 - CTSSQERLNTEAFF TGCACCAGCAGCCAAGAGAGGCTGAACACTGAAGCTTTCTTT
TRBJ2-5 - TRBV7-9 - CASSLGGVLKETQYF TGTGCCAGCAGCTTAGGTGGGGTCTTGAAGGAGACCCAGTACTTC
TRBJ2-1 - TRBV19 - CATSFARAYNEQFF TGTGCCACATCATTTGCGCGAGCTTACAATGAGCAGTTCTTC